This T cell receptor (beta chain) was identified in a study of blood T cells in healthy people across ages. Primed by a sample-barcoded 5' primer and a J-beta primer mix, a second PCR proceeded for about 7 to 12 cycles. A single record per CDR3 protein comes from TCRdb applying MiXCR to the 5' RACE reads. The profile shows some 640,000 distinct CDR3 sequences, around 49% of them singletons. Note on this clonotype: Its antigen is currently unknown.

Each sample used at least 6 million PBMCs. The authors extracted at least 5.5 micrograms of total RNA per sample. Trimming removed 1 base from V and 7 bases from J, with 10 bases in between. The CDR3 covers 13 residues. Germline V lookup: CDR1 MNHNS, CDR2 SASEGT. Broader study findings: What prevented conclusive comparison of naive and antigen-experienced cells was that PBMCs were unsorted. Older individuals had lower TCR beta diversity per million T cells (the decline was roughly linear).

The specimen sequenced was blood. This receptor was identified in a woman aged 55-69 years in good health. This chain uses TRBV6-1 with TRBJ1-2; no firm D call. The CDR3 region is CASSEVAYSGYTF. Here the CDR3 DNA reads TGTGCCAGCAGTGAAGTGGCGTACTCTGGCTACACCTTC.